The 9 T cell receptor beta chains in this list originate from one sample, sequenced in a study of control samples from healthy donors and cancer patients. Sequencing was performed with immunoSEQ multiplex PCR; in TCRdb, only in-frame clones are kept and a portion is missing. The table records roughly 92,000 clones, 70% to 90% of them present only once. The specimen sequenced was blood. The receptors shown here come from a woman aged 55-70 years in good health.

V gene TRBV10-2 combines with J gene TRBJ1-1; D is ambiguous. The ends were cut back, 4 bases at V and 1 base at J, with 13 bases in the middle. Germline V lookup: CDR1 WSHSY, CDR2 SAAADI. CDR3 length equals 15 residues. CDR3 nucleotide sequence: TGCGCCAGCAGTGTTTCCCTTATTCAGAACACTGAAGCTTTCTTT. It yields the protein CASSVSLIQNTEAFF.

The chain is built from TRBV5-1 and TRBJ2-2; no reliable D call. V gave up 0 bases and J gave up 3 bases, with 9 bases separating them. There are 15 residues in the CDR3. Germline values: CDR1 SGHRS, CDR2 YFSETQ. CDR3 in amino acids: CASSLDGRDTGELFF. The CDR3 DNA reads TGCGCCAGCAGCTTGGACGGTCGGGACACCGGGGAGCTGTTTTTT.

The CDR3 spells CATRSRFRDRVSYEQYF. The CDR3 bases are TGTGCCACCAGGTCCAGATTCCGGGACAGGGTTTCTTACGAGCAGTACTTC. This chain links TRBV28 with TRBJ2-7; 9 bases agree with TRBD1. J was trimmed by 4 bases and V by 10 bases; bases with no gene match: 20. This CDR3 contains 17 residues. Germline CDR1 reads MDHEN; CDR2 reads SYDVKM.

This clone was seen once. J is TRBJ2-1 and V is TRBV24-1; D could derive from TRBD1 or TRBD2 (6 bases each). The CDR3 covers 14 residues. Germline assignment: CDR1 KGHDR and CDR2 SFDVKD. V was trimmed by 5 bases and J by 5 bases, leaving 12 bases between them. The CDR3 reads CATSGRGPDNEQFF. CDR3 DNA sequence: TGTGCCACCAGTGGACGGGGGCCGGACAATGAGCAGTTCTTC.

The chain uses TRBV15 and TRBJ1-5; D gene uncertain. This CDR3 has 15 amino acids. Trimming pared 2 bases from V and 7 bases from J, leaving 15 bases between. Germline CDR1 reads LNHNV; CDR2 reads YYDKDF (reference sequence). DNA for the CDR3: TGTGCCACCAGCAGACCCCCAGCGGGCGACCAGCCCCAGCATTTT. Its translation is CATSRPPAGDQPQHF.

This chain joins TRBV10-2 and TRBJ2-7; 9 nucleotides agree with TRBD2. CDR3 length: 14 residues. Trimming at V came to 7 bases and at J to 5 bases, leaving 9 bases not matched to a gene. Germline V gene sequence: CDR1 WSHSY, CDR2 SAAADI. The CDR3 sequence is CASNQGPSGNEQYF. The DNA for the CDR3 is TGCGCCAGCAACCAGGGGCCTAGCGGGAACGAGCAGTACTTC.

V and J are TRBV6-1 and TRBJ1-5; D gene ambiguous. CDR1 is MNHNS and CDR2 is SASEGT in the germline V gene. CDR3 size: 14 residues. Trimming left V 2 bases short and J 4 bases short, with 9 bases between. CDR3 bases: TGTGCCAGCAGTGAACGACGGTCGAATCAGCCCCAGCATTTT. Its protein product is CASSERRSNQPQHF.

The chain recombines TRBV18 with TRBJ1-2; TRBD1 agrees at 9 bases. CDR1 is KGHSH, CDR2 LQKENI, per germline. V trimming: 3 bases; J trimming: 7 bases; junction bases outside the gene matches: 3. This CDR3 region has 13 residues. The CDR3 DNA reads as TGTGCCAGCTCACCGGGACAGGGTACTGGCTACACCTTC. Encoded protein: CASSPGQGTGYTF.

This rearrangement joins TRBV18 to TRBJ1-1; D unresolved. The germline V and J ends were trimmed by 5 bases and 1 base, with 14 bases remaining between them. This CDR3 contains 15 residues. CDR1 and CDR2 from the germline V gene are KGHSH and LQKENI. The CDR3 nucleotides read TGTGCCAGCTCATTTCGGGCAGGCGCGAACACTGAAGCTTTCTTT. Amino acid sequence: CASSFRAGANTEAFF.